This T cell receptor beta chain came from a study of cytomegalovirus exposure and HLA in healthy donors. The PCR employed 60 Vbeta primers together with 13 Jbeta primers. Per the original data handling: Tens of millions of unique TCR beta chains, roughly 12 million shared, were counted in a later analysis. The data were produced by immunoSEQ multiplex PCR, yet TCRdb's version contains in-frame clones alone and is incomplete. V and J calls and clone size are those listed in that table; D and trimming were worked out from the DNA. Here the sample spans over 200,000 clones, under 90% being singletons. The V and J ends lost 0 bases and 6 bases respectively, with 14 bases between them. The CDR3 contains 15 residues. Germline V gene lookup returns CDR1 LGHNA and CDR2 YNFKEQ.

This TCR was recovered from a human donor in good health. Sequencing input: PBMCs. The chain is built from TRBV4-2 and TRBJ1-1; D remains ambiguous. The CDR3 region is CASSQEEVRVAEAFF. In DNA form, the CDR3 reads TGTGCCAGCAGCCAAGAGGAGGTACGGGTCGCTGAAGCTTTCTTT.